A selection of T cell receptor beta chains follows, all from one sample in a study of radiation and T cells in renal cell carcinoma. TCRdb keeps only in-frame clones here, not all; method: immunoSEQ multiplex PCR. This repertoire shows tens of thousands of clones, approximately 86% found once; its top ten account for 20% to 25%. The material was blood, obtained from a patient whose treatment included radiotherapy and nephrectomy. The source of these receptors is a woman between 45 and 60 years old with renal cell carcinoma. CDR3s include the opening cysteine and the closing phenylalanine or tryptophan. Fields, in order: D gene, V gene, J gene, clone size, CDR3 protein, CDR3 DNA. The D gene is left open where the match is weak. Clone size is given for some rows only: seen once, a few or many times, or a class if the clone is expanded.

>-|TRBV4-3|TRBJ2-7|-
CASSQGRDAFYEQYF
TGCGCCAGCAGCCAAGGCCGGGACGCGTTCTACGAGCAGTACTTC
>-|TRBV6-6|TRBJ1-1|once
CASRPGDTSYTEAFF
TGTGCCAGCAGACCTGGGGACACGTCGTACACTGAAGCTTTCTTT
>-|TRBV6-1|TRBJ1-5|-
CASRGGEYSNQPQHF
TGTGCCAGCAGGGGGGGTGAGTATAGCAATCAGCCCCAGCATTTT
>-|TRBV25-1|TRBJ1-1|-
CASSDVRYGTEAFF
TGTGCCAGCAGTGATGTTCGGTACGGCACTGAAGCTTTCTTT
>-|TRBV7-2|TRBJ2-4|-
CASSLRYAELAKNIQYF
TGTGCCAGCAGCTTACGTTACGCGGAACTAGCCAAAAACATTCAGTACTTC
>-|TRBV28|TRBJ1-2|-
CASSLSSGTYGYTF
TGTGCCAGCAGCCTCTCGTCGGGGACCTATGGCTACACCTTC
>TRBD2|TRBV5-1|TRBJ2-1|-
CASTRMGFSGIYNEQFF
TGCGCCAGCACCCGAATGGGTTTTAGCGGGATCTACAATGAGCAGTTCTTC
>-|TRBV18|TRBJ2-7|-
CASSPFSSYEQYF
TGTGCCAGCTCACCCTTTAGCTCCTACGAGCAGTACTTC
>-|TRBV30|TRBJ2-1|once
CAWMGGTSYNEQFF
TGTGCCTGGATGGGGGGTACGTCCTACAATGAGCAGTTCTTC
>TRBD1|TRBV6-6|TRBJ1-5|-
CASIRTGDSNQPQHF
TGTGCCAGCATTCGGACAGGGGATAGCAATCAGCCCCAGCATTTT
>-|TRBV7-7|TRBJ2-7|-
CASSLGSRSSYEQYF
TGTGCCAGCAGCTTAGGTTCAAGAAGCTCCTACGAGCAGTACTTC
>TRBD1|TRBV5-6|TRBJ1-2|-
CASSPTQGAYGYTF
TGTGCCAGCAGCCCAACACAGGGGGCCTATGGCTACACCTTC